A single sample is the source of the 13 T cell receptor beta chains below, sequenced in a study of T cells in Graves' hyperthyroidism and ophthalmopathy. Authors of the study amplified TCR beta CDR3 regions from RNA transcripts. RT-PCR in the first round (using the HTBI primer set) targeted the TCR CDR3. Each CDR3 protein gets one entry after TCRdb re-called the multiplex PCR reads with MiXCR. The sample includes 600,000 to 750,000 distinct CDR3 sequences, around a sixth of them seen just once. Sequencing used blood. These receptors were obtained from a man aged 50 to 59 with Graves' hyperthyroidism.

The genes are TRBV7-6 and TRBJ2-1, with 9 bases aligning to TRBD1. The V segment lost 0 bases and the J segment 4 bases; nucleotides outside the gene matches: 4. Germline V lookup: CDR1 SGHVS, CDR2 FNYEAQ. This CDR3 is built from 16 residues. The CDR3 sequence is CASSLATGQGYNEQFF. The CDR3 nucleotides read TGTGCCAGCAGCTTAGCAACGGGACAGGGTTACAATGAGCAGTTCTTC.

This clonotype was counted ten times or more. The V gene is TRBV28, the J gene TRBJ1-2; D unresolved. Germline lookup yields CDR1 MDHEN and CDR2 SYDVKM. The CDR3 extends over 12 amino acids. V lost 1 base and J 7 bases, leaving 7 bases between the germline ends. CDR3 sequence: CASSLYSGGYTF. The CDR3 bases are TGTGCCAGCAGTTTATACTCCGGTGGCTACACCTTC.

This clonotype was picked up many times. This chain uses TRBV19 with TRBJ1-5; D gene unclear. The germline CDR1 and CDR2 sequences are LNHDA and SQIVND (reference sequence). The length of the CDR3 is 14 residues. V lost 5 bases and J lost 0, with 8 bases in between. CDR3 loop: CASSWATSNQPQHF. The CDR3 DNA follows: TGTGCCAGTAGTTGGGCCACTAGCAATCAGCCCCAGCATTTT.

The CDR3 nucleotides are TGTGCCAGCAGCGTAGGATGGTCGACGAGCTCCTACAATGAGCAGTTCTTC. This gives the protein CASSVGWSTSSYNEQFF. This chain uses TRBV9 with TRBJ2-1; D remains ambiguous. Germline V gene lookup returns CDR1 SGDLS and CDR2 YYNGEE. CDR3 length: 17 amino acids. Trimming stripped 0 bases from V and 0 bases from J, with 13 bases between.

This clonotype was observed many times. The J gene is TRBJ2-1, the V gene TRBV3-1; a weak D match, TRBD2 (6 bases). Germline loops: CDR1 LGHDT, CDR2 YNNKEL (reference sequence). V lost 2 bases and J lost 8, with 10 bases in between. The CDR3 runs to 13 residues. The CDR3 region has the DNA TGTGCCAGCAGCCAACCCCGCGGGGATGAGCAGTTCTTC. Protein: CASSQPRGDEQFF.

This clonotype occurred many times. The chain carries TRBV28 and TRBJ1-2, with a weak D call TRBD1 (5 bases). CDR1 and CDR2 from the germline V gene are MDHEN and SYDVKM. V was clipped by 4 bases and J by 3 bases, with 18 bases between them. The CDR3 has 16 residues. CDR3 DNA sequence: TGTGCCAGCAGTTCCCCAGCTCTACAGGCTGACTATGGCTACACCTTC. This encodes CASSSPALQADYGYTF.

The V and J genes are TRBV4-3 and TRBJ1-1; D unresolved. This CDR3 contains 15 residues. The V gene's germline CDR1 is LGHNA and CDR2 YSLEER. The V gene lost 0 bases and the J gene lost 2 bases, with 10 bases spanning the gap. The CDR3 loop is CASSQDASGNTEAFF. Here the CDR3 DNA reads TGCGCCAGCAGCCAAGATGCGTCTGGTAACACTGAAGCTTTCTTT.

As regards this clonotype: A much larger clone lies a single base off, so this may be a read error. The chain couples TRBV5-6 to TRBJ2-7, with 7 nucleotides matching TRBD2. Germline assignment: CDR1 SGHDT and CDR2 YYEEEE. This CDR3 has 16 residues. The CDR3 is CASSLPAGRGSYERYF. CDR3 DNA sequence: TGTGCCAGCAGCTTACCAGCGGGGAGGGGATCCTACGAGCGGTACTTC. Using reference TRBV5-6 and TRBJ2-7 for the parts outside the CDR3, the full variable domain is DAGVTQSPTHLIKTRGQQVTLRCSPKSGHDTVSWYQQALGQGPQFIFQYYEEEERQRGNFPDRFSGHQFPNYSSELNVNALLLGDSALYLCASSLPAGRGSYERYFGPGTRLTVT.

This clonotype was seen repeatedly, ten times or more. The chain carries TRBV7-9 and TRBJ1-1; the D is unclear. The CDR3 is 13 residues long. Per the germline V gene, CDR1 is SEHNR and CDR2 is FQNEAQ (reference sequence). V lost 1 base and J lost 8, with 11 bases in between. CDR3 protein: CASSLDIAGEAFF. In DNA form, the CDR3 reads TGTGCCAGCAGCTTAGATATCGCCGGCGAAGCTTTCTTT.

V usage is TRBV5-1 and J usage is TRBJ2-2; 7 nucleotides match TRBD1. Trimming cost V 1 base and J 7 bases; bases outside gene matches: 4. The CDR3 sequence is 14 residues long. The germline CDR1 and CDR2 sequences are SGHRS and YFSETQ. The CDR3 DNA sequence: TGCGCCAGCAGCTTGACAGGGGTTGTCGGGGAGCTGTTTTTT. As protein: CASSLTGVVGELFF.

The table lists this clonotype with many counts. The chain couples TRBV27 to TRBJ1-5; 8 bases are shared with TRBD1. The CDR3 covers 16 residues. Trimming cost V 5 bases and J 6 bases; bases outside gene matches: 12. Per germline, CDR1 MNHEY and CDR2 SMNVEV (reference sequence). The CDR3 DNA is TGTGCCAGCAGTCCGGAGTGGACAGGGTGGGTTCAGCCCCAGCATTTT. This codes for CASSPEWTGWVQPQHF.

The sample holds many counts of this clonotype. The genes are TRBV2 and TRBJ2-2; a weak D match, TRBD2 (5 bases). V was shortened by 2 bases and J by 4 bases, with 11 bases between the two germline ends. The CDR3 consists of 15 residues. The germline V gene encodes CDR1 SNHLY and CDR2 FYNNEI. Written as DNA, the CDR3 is TGTGCCAGCAGTGAATCGCTAGCAGGCACCGGGGAGCTGTTTTTT. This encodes CASSESLAGTGELFF.

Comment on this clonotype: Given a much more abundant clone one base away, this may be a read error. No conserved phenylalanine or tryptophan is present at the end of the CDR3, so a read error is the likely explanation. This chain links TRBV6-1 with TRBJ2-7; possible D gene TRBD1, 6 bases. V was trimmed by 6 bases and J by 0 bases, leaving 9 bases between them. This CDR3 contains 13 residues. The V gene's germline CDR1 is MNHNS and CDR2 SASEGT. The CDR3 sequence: CASSTGSSYEQYL. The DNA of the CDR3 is TGTGCCAGCAGCACAGGGAGCTCCTACGAGCAGTACCTC.